This entry features one TCR beta chain sequence. What it binds is unknown. This specimen belongs to a study of OX40 agonist ivuxolimab in advanced cancers. V lost 5 bases to trimming and J lost 4 bases; unmatched junction nucleotides: 9. This CDR3 region has 16 residues. In germline, CDR1 is LNHDA, CDR2 SQIVND (reference sequence). Points from the study as a whole: Several nonresponders also turned out to have low normalized T-cell clonal expansion. Expanded clones were, on average, more numerous in CD8+ T cells than in CD4+.

No patient had autoimmune disease or received systemic immunosuppression. Only in-frame clones appear in the TCRdb table, and some are missing; sequencing was by immunoSEQ multiplex PCR. The sample records over 45,000 clones, around four fifths being singletons. Source: CD4+ or CD8+ T cells sorted from blood, taken in a trial of the OX40 agonist ivuxolimab. The chain joins TRBV19 to TRBJ2-3, with 10 bases lining up with TRBD2. The source of this sequence is an adult with an advanced solid tumor such as melanoma, head and neck, liver or kidney cancer. The CDR3 region has the DNA TGTGCCAGTAGTCTTAAGCGGGGGGGCCTTGCAGATACGCAGTATTTT. Its protein product is CASSLKRGGLADTQYF.